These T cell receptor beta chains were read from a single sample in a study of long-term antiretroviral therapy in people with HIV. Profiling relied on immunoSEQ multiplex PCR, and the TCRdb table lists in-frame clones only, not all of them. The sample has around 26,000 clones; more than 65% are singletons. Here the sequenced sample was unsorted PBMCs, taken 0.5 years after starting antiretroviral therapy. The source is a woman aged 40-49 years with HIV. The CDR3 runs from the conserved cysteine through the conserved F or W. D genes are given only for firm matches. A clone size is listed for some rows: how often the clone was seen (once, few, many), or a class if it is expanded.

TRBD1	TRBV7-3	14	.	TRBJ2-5	TGTGCCAGCAGTCTAACAGGGGGAGAAGAGACCCAGTACTTC	CASSLTGGEETQYF
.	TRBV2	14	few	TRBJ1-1	TGTGCCAGCAGTTTCCGGACACAGAACACTGAAGCTTTCTTT	CASSFRTQNTEAFF
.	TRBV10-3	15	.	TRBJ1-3	TGTGCCATCAGACCTTGGGGGGGATCTGGAAACACCATATATTTT	CAIRPWGGSGNTIYF
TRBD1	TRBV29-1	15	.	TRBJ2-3	TGCAGCGTGGAGGGGGACAGGGGATCCCCAGATACGCAGTATTTT	CSVEGDRGSPDTQYF
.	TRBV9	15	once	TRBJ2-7	TGTGCCAGCAGCGTAGGACCCCCTCGGGCCTACGAGCAGTACTTC	CASSVGPPRAYEQYF
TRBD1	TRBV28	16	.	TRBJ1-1	TGTGCCAGCAGTTTACCGATCACCGGGACAGCTTATGAAGCTTTCTTT	CASSLPITGTAYEAFF
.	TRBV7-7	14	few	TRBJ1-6	TGTGCCAGCAGCCGAGGGGGGGGCGGATCACCCCTCCACTTT	CASSRGGGGSPLHF
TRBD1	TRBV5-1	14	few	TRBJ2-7	TGCGCCAGCAGCGTCGGACAGGGGCTGAGGGAGCAGTACTTC	CASSVGQGLREQYF
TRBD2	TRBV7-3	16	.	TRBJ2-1	TGTGCCAGCAGCCCCGCGGGTGGCGGGGGGTGGGGTGAGCAGTTCTTC	CASSPAGGGGWGEQFF
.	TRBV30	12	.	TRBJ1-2	TGTGCCTGGAGTGTAGGAGCCTATGGCTACACCTTC	CAWSVGAYGYTF
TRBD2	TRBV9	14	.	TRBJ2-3	TGTGCCAGCAGCACGACTAGCGGGGCAGATACGCAGTATTTT	CASSTTSGADTQYF
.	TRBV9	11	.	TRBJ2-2	TGTGCCAGCGGGTGGACCGGGGAGCTGTTTTTT	CASGWTGELFF
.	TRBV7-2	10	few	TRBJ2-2	TGTGCCAGCAGTCGGGGGGAGCTGTTTTTT	CASSRGELFF
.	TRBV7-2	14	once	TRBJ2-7	TGTGCCAGCAGCTTAGAAGTTTTGGGATACGAGCAGTACTTC	CASSLEVLGYEQYF
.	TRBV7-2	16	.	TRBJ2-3	TGTGCCAGCAGCTTACATACAGGGGCTAGCGGAGATACGCAGTATTTT	CASSLHTGASGDTQYF
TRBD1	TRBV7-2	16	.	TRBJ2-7	TGTGCCAGCAGCTTGAGACAGGGGGCGTTTTTCTACGAGCAGTACTTC	CASSLRQGAFFYEQYF
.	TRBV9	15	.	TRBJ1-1	TGTGCCAGCAGCGTAGGGGGTTTTCAAAACACTGAAGCTTTCTTT	CASSVGGFQNTEAFF
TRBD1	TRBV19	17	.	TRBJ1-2	TGTGCCAGTAGTAGGGGAGGGGGCTCTCGATTGGATTATGGCTACACCTTC	CASSRGGGSRLDYGYTF
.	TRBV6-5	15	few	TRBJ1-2	TGTGCCAGCACTTCACCAGTAACCCGAAACTATGGCTACACCTTC	CASTSPVTRNYGYTF
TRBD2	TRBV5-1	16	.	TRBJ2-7	TGCGCCAGCAGCCCCCGGGGGGTAGCGGGGGTCTACGAGCAGTACTTC	CASSPRGVAGVYEQYF
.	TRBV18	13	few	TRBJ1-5	TGTGCCAGCTCACCTTCAAGGGAGCAGCCCCAGCATTTT	CASSPSREQPQHF
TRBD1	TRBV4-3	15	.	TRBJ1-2	TGCGCCAGCAGCCATGTAAGTGTAGGGGGCGCCGGCTACACCTTC	CASSHVSVGGAGYTF
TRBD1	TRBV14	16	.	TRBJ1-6	TGTGCCAGCAGCCCTCGACAGGGGGCGAGTAATTCACCCCTCCACTTT	CASSPRQGASNSPLHF
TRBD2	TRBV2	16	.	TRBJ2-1	TGTGCCAGCAGTGAAGGGGCGGGACTAGCTTACAATGAGCAGTTCTTC	CASSEGAGLAYNEQFF
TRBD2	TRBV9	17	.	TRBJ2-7	TGTGCCAGCAGCGTAGATATTCGGAGCGGGGGGTTCGACGAGCAGTACTTC	CASSVDIRSGGFDEQYF
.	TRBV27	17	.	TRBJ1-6	TGTGCCAGCAGTTCGGGACTGGCCCGCTCCTATAATTCACCCCTCCACTTT	CASSSGLARSYNSPLHF
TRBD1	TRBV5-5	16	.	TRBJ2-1	TGTGCCAGCAGCTTGTTGTCGGGACAGGGAATCAATGAGCAGTTCTTC	CASSLLSGQGINEQFF
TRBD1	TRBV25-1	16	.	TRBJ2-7	TGTGCCAGCATGGGGAGCCGGACAGGGGGTTTAGACGAGCAGTACTTC	CASMGSRTGGLDEQYF
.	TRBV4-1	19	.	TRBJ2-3	TGCGCCAGCAGCCAAGGAGTTCGTGGGGGCAGTACTCTAATGTGGTCGCAGTATTTT	CASSQGVRGGSTLMWSQYF
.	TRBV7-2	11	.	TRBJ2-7	TGTGCCAGCAGCCCATCCTACGAGCAGTACTTC	CASSPSYEQYF
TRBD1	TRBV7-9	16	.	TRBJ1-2	TGTGCCAGCAGCCCCCGGACAGGGGGAGCGAACTATGGCTACACCTTC	CASSPRTGGANYGYTF
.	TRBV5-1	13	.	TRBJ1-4	TGCGCCAGCAGCAAACCTGATGGTGAAAAACTGTTTTTT	CASSKPDGEKLFF
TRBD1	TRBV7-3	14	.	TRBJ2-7	TGTGCCAGCAGCTTCCGGGACAGGGACCACGAGCAGTACTTC	CASSFRDRDHEQYF
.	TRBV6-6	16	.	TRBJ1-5	TGTGCCAGCAGAGCCCTACAGGGCCCTAGCAATCAGCCCCAGCATTTT	CASRALQGPSNQPQHF
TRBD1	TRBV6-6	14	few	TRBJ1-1	TGTGCCAGCAGTTCCCGGGACAGGTCAGCTGAAGCTTTCTTT	CASSSRDRSAEAFF
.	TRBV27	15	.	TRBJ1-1	TGTGCCAGCAGTTTATCGATCACAGGGAGCACTGAAGCTTTCTTT	CASSLSITGSTEAFF
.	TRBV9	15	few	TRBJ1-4	TGTGCCAGCAGCGTATCAGAAACAACTAATGAAAAACTGTTTTTT	CASSVSETTNEKLFF
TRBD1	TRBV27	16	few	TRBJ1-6	TGTGCCAGCAGGACACCGGGACAGGACTATAATTCACCCCTCCACTTT	CASRTPGQDYNSPLHF
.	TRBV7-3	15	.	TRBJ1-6	TGTGCCAGCAGCTTAAATCGACAGATAAATTCACCCCTCCACTTT	CASSLNRQINSPLHF
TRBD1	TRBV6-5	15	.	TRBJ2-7	TGTGCCAGCAGAGCCCGGACAGGGGGCTCCTACGAGCAGTACTTC	CASRARTGGSYEQYF
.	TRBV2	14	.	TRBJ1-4	TGTGCCAGCAGTGTTGGGGCAGTTAATGAAAAACTGTTTTTT	CASSVGAVNEKLFF
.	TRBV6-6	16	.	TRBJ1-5	TGTGCCAGCAGTTACTCGGGCCAGGGGAGCAATCAGCCCCAGCATTTT	CASSYSGQGSNQPQHF